The next 11 T cell receptor beta chains were all read from a single sample in a study of CD4 T cells in relation to SARS-CoV-2 and coronaviruses. Generated by immunoSEQ multiplex PCR, the TCRdb table keeps only in-frame clones and is missing some. The sample yields under 20,000 clones, roughly three quarters seen once. Before the COVID-19 pandemic, during about 2011-2019, CD4+ T cells were taken from unexposed donors. After about 11 days of culture, CD4+ T cells were isolated. These receptors lack a known antigen. The specimen was CD4+ T cells from PBMCs, cultured in vitro. These receptors originate from a human donor in good health.

The chain uses TRBV4-2 and TRBJ2-1; the D gene is possibly TRBD2 (5 bases). CDR3 length: 16 residues. Trimming removed 0 bases from V and 0 bases from J, with 9 bases in between. The germline CDR1 and CDR2 sequences are LGHNA and YNFKEQ. The CDR3 sequence is CASSQDLGSSYNEQFF. In nucleotides, the CDR3 is TGTGCCAGCAGCCAAGATCTGGGGAGCTCCTACAATGAGCAGTTCTTC.

This chain uses TRBV24-1 with TRBJ2-7, with 9 nucleotides matching TRBD2. With 6 bases clipped from V and 4 bases from J, the junction kept 3 bases outside the gene matches. The CDR3 is made up of 13 amino acids. Germline V lookup: CDR1 KGHDR, CDR2 SFDVKD. In DNA form, the CDR3 reads TGTGCCACCAGTATGGCGGGAGGGTACGAGCAGTACTTC. This codes for CATSMAGGYEQYF.

This chain joins TRBV7-9 and TRBJ2-7; D possibly uses TRBD1 or TRBD2 (5 bases each). Germline V gene lookup returns CDR1 SEHNR and CDR2 FQNEAQ (reference sequence). The V and J ends lost 2 bases and 5 bases respectively, with 13 bases between them. This CDR3 contains 14 residues. The DNA for the CDR3 is TGTGCCAGCAGCTTATGGGACCTAACTCACGAGCAGTACTTC. This sequence encodes CASSLWDLTHEQYF.

The gene calls are TRBV2 and TRBJ2-7; TRBD2 matches at 8 bases. V shed 5 bases, J shed 4 bases, and the junction held 10 bases outside the gene matches. CDR1 SNHLY and CDR2 FYNNEI come from the germline V gene. The CDR3 sequence is 15 residues long. The CDR3 DNA is TGTGCCAGCAGTCGCGACACTAGCGGCGGATACGAGCAGTACTTC. Translated: CASSRDTSGGYEQYF. The full variable domain, with the rest looked up from reference TRBV2 and TRBJ2-7, is EPEVTQTPSHQVTQMGQEVILRCVPISNHLYFYWYRQILGQKVEFLVSFYNNEISEKSEIFDDQFSVERPDGSNFTLKIRSTKLEDSAMYFCASSRDTSGGYEQYFGPGTRLTVT.

The gene calls are TRBV14 and TRBJ2-2; 10 bases line up with TRBD2. Germline V CDR1 and CDR2: SGHDN, FVKESK. With 8 bases clipped from V and 4 bases from J, the junction kept 13 bases outside the gene matches. CDR3 length equals 17 residues. The CDR3 reads CASQELAGSRGTGELFF. CDR3 nucleotide sequence: TGTGCCAGCCAGGAACTAGCGGGATCTCGGGGCACCGGGGAGCTGTTTTTT.

The chain recombines TRBV5-1 with TRBJ2-7, with 8 bases aligning to TRBD1. The CDR3 loop spans 15 amino acids. Germline V CDR1 and CDR2: SGHRS, YFSETQ. V was clipped by 4 bases and J by 2 bases; unmatched bases: 8. CDR3 amino acids: CASSRTGQGAYEQYF. The CDR3 DNA reads TGCGCCAGCAGCCGGACCGGACAGGGAGCCTACGAGCAGTACTTC.

The rearrangement joins TRBV9 to TRBJ1-2; D unresolved. V was pared by 5 bases and J by 7 bases, with 9 bases between. CDR3 length: 11 amino acids. The germline CDR1 and CDR2 sequences are SGDLS and YYNGEE. The CDR3 protein is CASRAQSGYTF. As DNA, the CDR3 is TGTGCCAGCAGGGCACAATCTGGCTACACCTTC.

This clone was seen more than once but under ten times. V and J are TRBV7-3 and TRBJ2-1; TRBD2 is a possible D gene (6 bases). CDR3 length equals 13 residues. Germline V gene lookup returns CDR1 SGHTA and CDR2 FQGTGA. V lost 5 bases to trimming and J lost 5 bases, with 10 bases between them. The CDR3 is CASSGTSDNEQFF. As DNA, the CDR3 is TGTGCCAGCAGCGGGACTTCCGACAATGAGCAGTTCTTC.

The gene calls are TRBV3-1 (or the pseudogene TRBV3-2) and TRBJ1-2, with a weak D call TRBD1 (6 bases). V lost 4 bases to trimming and J lost 3 bases, with 18 bases between them. Germline lookup yields CDR1 LGHDT and CDR2 YNNKEL (reference sequence). This CDR3 spans 16 amino acids. The CDR3 loop reads CASSRPLKGGHYGYTF. The CDR3 coding sequence is TGTGCCAGCAGCCGACCTTTAAAAGGGGGTCACTATGGCTACACCTTC.

The J gene is TRBJ2-5, the V gene TRBV3-1 (or the pseudogene TRBV3-2), with 7 bases aligning to TRBD2. Germline V gene data show CDR1 as LGHDT and CDR2 as YNNKEL (reference sequence). This CDR3 is built from 14 residues. V was pared by 1 base and J by 4 bases, with 3 bases of the junction left unmatched. CDR3 sequence reads: CASSQGEGRETQYF. The CDR3 DNA reads as TGTGCCAGCAGCCAAGGGGAGGGGCGAGAGACCCAGTACTTC.

CDR3 DNA sequence: TGCGCCAGCAGCTTGGACCGGTTTCAGAGTGGAGGCTACACCTTC. Translation: CASSLDRFQSGGYTF. The rearrangement joins TRBV5-1 to TRBJ1-2; D ambiguous. V dropped 0 bases and J dropped 8 bases, with 17 bases sitting between them. The CDR3 runs 15 residues. Germline CDR1 reads SGHRS; CDR2 reads YFSETQ. Full variable domain (missing parts from reference TRBV5-1 and TRBJ1-2): KAGVTQTPRYLIKTRGQQVTLSCSPISGHRSVSWYQQTPGQGLQFLFEYFSETQRNKGNFPGRFSGRQFSNSRSEMNVSTLELGDSALYLCASSLDRFQSGGYTFGSGTRLTVV.